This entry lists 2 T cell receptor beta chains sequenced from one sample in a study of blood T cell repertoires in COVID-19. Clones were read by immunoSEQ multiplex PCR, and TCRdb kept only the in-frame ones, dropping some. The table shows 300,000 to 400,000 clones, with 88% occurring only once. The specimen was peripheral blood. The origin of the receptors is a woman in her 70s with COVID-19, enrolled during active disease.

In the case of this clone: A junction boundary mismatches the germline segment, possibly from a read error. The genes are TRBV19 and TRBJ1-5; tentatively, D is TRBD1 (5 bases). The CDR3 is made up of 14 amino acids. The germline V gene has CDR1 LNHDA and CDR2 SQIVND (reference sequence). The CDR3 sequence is CASSKRGVAQPRHF. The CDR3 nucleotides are TGTGCCAGTAGTAAGCGGGGGGTTGCCCAGCCCCGGCATTTT.

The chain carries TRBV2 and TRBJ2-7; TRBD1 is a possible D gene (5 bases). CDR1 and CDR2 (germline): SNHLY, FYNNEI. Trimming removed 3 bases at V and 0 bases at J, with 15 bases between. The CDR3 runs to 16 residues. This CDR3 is CASSDLGQGRSYEQYF. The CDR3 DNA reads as TGTGCCAGCAGTGACCTCGGGCAGGGCCGCTCCTACGAGCAGTACTTC. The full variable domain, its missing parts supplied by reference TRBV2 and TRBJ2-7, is EPEVTQTPSHQVTQMGQEVILRCVPISNHLYFYWYRQILGQKVEFLVSFYNNEISEKSEIFDDQFSVERPDGSNFTLKIRSTKLEDSAMYFCASSDLGQGRSYEQYFGPGTRLTVT.